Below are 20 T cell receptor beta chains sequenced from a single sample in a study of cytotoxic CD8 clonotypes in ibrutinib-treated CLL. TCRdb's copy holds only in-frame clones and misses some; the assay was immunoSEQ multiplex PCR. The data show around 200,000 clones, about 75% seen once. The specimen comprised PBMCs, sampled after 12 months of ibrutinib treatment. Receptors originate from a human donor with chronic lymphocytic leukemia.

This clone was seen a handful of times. The CDR3 bases are TGTGCCAGCTCACCGCAACTAGCGGGAGGGCGTAGGAATGAGCAGTTCTTC. The encoded protein is CASSPQLAGGRRNEQFF. The rearrangement links TRBV18 to TRBJ2-1, with 13 bases matching TRBD2. Germline lookup yields CDR1 KGHSH and CDR2 LQKENI. The ends lost 3 bases at V and 7 bases at J; junction bases unmatched: 9. The CDR3 consists of 17 residues.

This chain's CDR3 is CASSVGESWKNTEAFF. CDR3 in DNA: TGTGCCAGCAGCGTAGGGGAGAGTTGGAAAAACACTGAAGCTTTCTTT. The gene calls are TRBV9 and TRBJ1-1, with D unresolved. V lost 0 bases to trimming and J lost 2 bases, with 14 bases between them. This CDR3 region has 16 residues. Germline assignment: CDR1 SGDLS and CDR2 YYNGEE.

CDR3 residues: CASSPKADLAGEYLQETQYF. The CDR3 DNA reads TGTGCCAGCTCACCAAAAGCCGATCTAGCGGGGGAATACCTTCAAGAGACCCAGTACTTC. The chain is built from TRBV18 and TRBJ2-5; 10 bases agree with TRBD2. Germline V gene lookup returns CDR1 KGHSH and CDR2 LQKENI. The CDR3 spans 20 residues. V dropped 2 bases and J dropped 2; count of bases not matched to a gene: 17.

CDR3 nucleotides: TGCAGTGCTAGCAGCACATACGAGCAGTACTTC. This sequence encodes CSASSTYEQYF. The chain links TRBV20-1 to TRBJ2-7, with D unresolved. CDR1 DFQATT and CDR2 SNEGSKA come from the germline V gene (reference sequence). Trimming cost V 3 bases and J 4 bases, with 7 bases left between them. The CDR3 is made up of 11 amino acids.

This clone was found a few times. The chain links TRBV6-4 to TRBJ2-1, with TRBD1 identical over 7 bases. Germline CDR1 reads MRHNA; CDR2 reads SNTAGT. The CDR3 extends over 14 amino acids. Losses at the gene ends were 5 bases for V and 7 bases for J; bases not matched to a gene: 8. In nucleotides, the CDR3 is TGTGCCAGCAGTCCGGACAGGTTGGGGAATGAGCAGTTCTTC. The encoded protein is CASSPDRLGNEQFF.

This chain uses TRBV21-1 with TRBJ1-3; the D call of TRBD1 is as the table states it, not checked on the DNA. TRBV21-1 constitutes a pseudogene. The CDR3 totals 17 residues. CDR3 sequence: CASSNRGRGRSGNTIYF. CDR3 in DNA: TGTGCCAGCAGCAATCGGGGCAGGGGGCGATCTGGAAACACCATATATTTT.

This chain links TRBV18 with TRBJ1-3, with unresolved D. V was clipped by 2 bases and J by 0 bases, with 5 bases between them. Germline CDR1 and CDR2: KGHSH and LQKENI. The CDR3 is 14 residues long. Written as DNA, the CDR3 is TGTGCCAGCTCACCAGGGAACTCTGGAAACACCATATATTTT. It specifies CASSPGNSGNTIYF.

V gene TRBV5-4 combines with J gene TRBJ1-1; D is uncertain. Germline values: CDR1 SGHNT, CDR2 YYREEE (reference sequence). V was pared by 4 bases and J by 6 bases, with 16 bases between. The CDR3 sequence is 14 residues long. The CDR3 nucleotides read TGTGCCAGCAGCCAGGACGGGGTAACCGCTGAAGCTTTCTTT. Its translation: CASSQDGVTAEAFF.

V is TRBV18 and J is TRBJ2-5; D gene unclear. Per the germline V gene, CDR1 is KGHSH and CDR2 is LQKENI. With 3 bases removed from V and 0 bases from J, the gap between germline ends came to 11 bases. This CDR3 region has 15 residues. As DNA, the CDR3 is TGTGCCAGCTCACCCCCAACCCGGTACCAAGAGACCCAGTACTTC. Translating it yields CASSPPTRYQETQYF.

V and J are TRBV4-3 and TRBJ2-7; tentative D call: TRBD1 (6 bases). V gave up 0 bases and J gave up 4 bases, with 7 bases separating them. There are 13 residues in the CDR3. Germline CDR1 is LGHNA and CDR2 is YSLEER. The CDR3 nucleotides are TGCGCCAGCAGCCAAGATAGGGGGTACGAGCAGTACTTC. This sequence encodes CASSQDRGYEQYF.

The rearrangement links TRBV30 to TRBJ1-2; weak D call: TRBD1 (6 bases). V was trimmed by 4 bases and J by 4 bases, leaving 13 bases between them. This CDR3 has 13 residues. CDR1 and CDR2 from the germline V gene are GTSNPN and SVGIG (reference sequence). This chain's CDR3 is CAWMPRGGYGYTF. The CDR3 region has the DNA TGTGCCTGGATGCCTCGAGGGGGCTATGGCTACACCTTC.

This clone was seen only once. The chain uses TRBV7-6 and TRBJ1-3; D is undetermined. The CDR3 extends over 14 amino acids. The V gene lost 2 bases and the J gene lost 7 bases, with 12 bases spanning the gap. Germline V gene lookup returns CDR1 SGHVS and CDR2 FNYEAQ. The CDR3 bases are TGTGCCAGCAGCTTATCAGACCGCGGGAACACCATATATTTT. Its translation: CASSLSDRGNTIYF.

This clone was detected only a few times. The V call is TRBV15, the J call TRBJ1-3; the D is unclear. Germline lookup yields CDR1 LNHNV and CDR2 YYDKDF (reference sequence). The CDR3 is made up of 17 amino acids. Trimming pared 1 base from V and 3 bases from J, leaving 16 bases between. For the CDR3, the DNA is TGTGCCACCAGCAGAGGAATGAGACGGCAGGTTGGAAACACCATATATTTT. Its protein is CATSRGMRRQVGNTIYF.

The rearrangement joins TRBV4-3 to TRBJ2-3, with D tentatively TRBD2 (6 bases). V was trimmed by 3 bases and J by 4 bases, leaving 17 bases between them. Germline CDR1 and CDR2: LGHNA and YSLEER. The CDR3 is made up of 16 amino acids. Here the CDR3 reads CASSQGGHWAPDTQYF. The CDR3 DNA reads TGCGCCAGCAGCCAGGGAGGACACTGGGCCCCAGATACGCAGTATTTT.

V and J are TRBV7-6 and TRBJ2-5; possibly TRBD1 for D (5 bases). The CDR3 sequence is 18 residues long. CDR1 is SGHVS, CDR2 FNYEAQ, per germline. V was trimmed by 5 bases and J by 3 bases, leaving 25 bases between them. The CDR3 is CASSIIAYITTAEETQYF. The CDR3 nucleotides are TGTGCCAGCAGCATTATAGCTTACATCACGACAGCAGAAGAGACCCAGTACTTC.

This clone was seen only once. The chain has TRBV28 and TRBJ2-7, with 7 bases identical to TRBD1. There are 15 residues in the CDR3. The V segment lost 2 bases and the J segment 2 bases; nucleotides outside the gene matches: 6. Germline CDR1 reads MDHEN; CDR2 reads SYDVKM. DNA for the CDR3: TGTGCCAGCAGTTTAAGGGACAGACCGGCCTACGAGCAGTACTTC. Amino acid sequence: CASSLRDRPAYEQYF.

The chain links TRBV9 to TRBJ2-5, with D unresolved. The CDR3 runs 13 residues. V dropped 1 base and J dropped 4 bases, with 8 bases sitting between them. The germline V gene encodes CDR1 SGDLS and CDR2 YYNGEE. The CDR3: CASSVLSGETQYF. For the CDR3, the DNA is TGTGCCAGCAGCGTATTGAGTGGAGAGACCCAGTACTTC.

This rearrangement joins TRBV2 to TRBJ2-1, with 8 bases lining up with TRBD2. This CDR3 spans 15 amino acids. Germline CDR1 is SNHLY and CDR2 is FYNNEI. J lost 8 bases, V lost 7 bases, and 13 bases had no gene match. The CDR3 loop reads CASNQDSGMLDEQFF. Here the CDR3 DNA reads TGTGCCAGCAATCAGGATAGCGGGATGTTAGATGAGCAGTTCTTC.

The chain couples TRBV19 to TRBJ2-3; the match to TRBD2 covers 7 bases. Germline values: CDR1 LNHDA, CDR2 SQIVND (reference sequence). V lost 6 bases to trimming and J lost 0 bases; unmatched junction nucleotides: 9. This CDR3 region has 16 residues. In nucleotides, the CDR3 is TGTGCCAGTAGCCTTTCGCTAGCGGCAAGCACAGATACGCAGTATTTT. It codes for CASSLSLAASTDTQYF.

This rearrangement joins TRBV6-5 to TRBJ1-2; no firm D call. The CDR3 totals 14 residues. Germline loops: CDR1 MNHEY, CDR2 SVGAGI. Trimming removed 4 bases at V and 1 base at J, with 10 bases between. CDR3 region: CASSSTGSNYGYTF. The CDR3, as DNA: TGTGCCAGCAGTTCAACCGGGAGTAACTATGGCTACACCTTC.